This TCR beta chain was sequenced in a study of T cells in tumors after PD-1 blockade. Study context: Each patient got pembrolizumab 200 mg every 3 weeks or cemiplimab 350 mg every 2 weeks. A subset received ongoing vismodegib 150 mg daily alongside anti-PD-1 therapy. Study observations and caveats: Peripheral recruitment is suggested, as some novel exhausted tumor clones were in pre-treatment blood. After therapy, most expanded exhausted CD8+ clones were absent pre-treatment, suggesting clonal replacement.

The CDR3 consists of 14 residues. V was trimmed by 5 bases and J by 4 bases, leaving 12 bases between them. Germline V gene lookup returns CDR1 LNHDA and CDR2 SQIVND (reference sequence). Turning to this clone: The antigen is not known.

Sample time point: second of two post-therapy site-matched biopsies about two months apart. The data were produced by immunoSEQ multiplex PCR, yet TCRdb's version contains in-frame clones alone and is incomplete. The sample records almost 8,500 clones, 55% to 65% being singletons. Sequencing used tumor tissue, obtained after anti-PD-1 treatment. The chain uses TRBV19 and TRBJ1-5; possibly TRBD1 for D (6 bases). The sequence was collected from a human donor with basal cell carcinoma. The CDR3 loop is CASSPNGQNQPQHF. CDR3 sequence (DNA): TGTGCCAGTAGTCCCAACGGACAGAATCAGCCCCAGCATTTT.